The T cell receptor (beta chain) under discussion was sequenced for a study of shared clonotypes between healthy human individuals. Turning to the study itself: For every donor, three CD4 naive, three CD4 memory, two CD8 naive and one CD8 memory plates were used.

Deep level was the assay's run setting. The method was immunoSEQ multiplex PCR; TCRdb's version includes in-frame clones alone and lacks a portion of them. The sample contains 740,000 or so clones, 73% of which appear only once. The CDR3 loop spans 10 amino acids. V was pared by 6 bases and J by 7 bases, with 2 bases of the junction left unmatched. Germline V gene lookup returns CDR1 GTSNPN and CDR2 SVGIG (reference sequence). Study-level results: Several donors held approximately 4.6% of naive CD4 clonotypes in common.

Concerning this clone: Its specificity is unknown.

The receptor was isolated from a woman aged 30 to 39 in good health. The chain is built from TRBV30 and TRBJ2-7; 8 bases are shared with TRBD2. Sequencing was performed on memory CD4+ T cells sorted from blood. Subset specified: CD45RA-negative fraction. The CDR3 is CACGRGEQYF. The CDR3 DNA is TGTGCCTGCGGGAGGGGAGAGCAGTACTTC.